The clone carrying this T cell receptor beta chain came up a few times. The antigen remains undetermined. TCRdb re-analysed the 5' RACE reads in MiXCR, keeping a single row per CDR3 protein. This table holds about 340,000 distinct CDR3 sequences, 10% to 15% found once. The sample comes from a study of T-cell memory formation after mild COVID-19. Study-wide results and caveats: Detection of some responders pre-infection suggested pre-existing cross-reactive memory T cells participated. SARS-CoV-2 specificity of second-wave clones peaking day 37 was unconfirmed. Clones shrinking between day 15 and 85 showed a balanced CD4/CD8 split, and those that grew later tilted toward CD4+.

CDR1 and CDR2 from the germline V gene are SEHNR and FQNEAQ (reference sequence). J was trimmed by 7 bases and V by 3 bases; bases with no gene match: 8. The CDR3 length is 14 residues. The material sequenced was PBMCs or a T cell subset sorted from them (not recorded which). The clonotype originates from a man younger than 35 who had mild COVID-19 (a few samples of this study predate the infection). Cell type and time point are not known. The J gene is TRBJ2-7, the V gene TRBV7-9; the match to TRBD1 covers 8 bases. CDR3 DNA: TGTGCCAGCAGCTTCAGCGATACAGGGGGTGAGCAGTACGTC. Residues: CASSFSDTGGEQYV.